These 11 T cell receptor beta chains were all obtained from the same sample, sequenced in a study of cytomegalovirus exposure and HLA in healthy donors. Primers for the PCR totalled 60 Vbeta and 13 Jbeta. The table came from immunoSEQ multiplex PCR; TCRdb's copy has only in-frame clones and leaves some out. The table lists more than 150,000 clones, about three quarters of them singletons. The specimen was PBMCs. The receptors shown here come from a young man in good health and CMV-seronegative.

This rearrangement joins TRBV5-1 to TRBJ1-2; TRBD1 agrees at 9 bases. CDR1 is SGHRS and CDR2 is YFSETQ in the germline V gene. V gave up 4 bases and J gave up 1 base; unmatched junction bases: 8. This CDR3 spans 16 amino acids. In DNA, the CDR3 is TGCGCCAGCAGCCCACGGACAGGGGCCAATAACTATGGCTACACCTTC. Translated, it gives CASSPRTGANNYGYTF.

This clone was seen just once. The chain recombines TRBV11-3 with TRBJ2-1, with 9 bases identical to TRBD2. Germline CDR1 reads SGHNT; CDR2 reads YENEEA. V lost 7 bases to trimming and J lost 6 bases; unmatched junction nucleotides: 4. CDR3 length: 13 residues. CDR3 loop: CASKTAGGNEQFF. CDR3 coding DNA: TGTGCCAGCAAAACAGCGGGGGGCAATGAGCAGTTCTTC.

The chain links TRBV9 to TRBJ2-6, with 10 bases identical to TRBD1. V was clipped by 3 bases and J by 0 bases; unmatched bases: 6. The V gene's germline CDR1 is SGDLS and CDR2 YYNGEE. The CDR3 contains 18 residues. The CDR3 DNA is TGTGCCAGCAGCGGACTGGGACAGGGGAACTCTGGGGCCAACGTCCTGACTTTC. Protein: CASSGLGQGNSGANVLTF.

This chain uses TRBV6-5 with TRBJ1-2; the D is unclear. Germline-derived CDR1 and CDR2 are MNHEY and SVGAGI. This CDR3 has 13 residues. V lost 5 bases and J lost 0, with 7 bases in between. The CDR3 loop is CASSRQANYGYTF. The DNA for the CDR3 is TGTGCCAGCAGTCGCCAGGCTAACTATGGCTACACCTTC.

The CDR3 here is CASSESGRATGELFF. The CDR3 nucleotides are TGTGCCAGCAGTGAAAGCGGGAGGGCCACCGGGGAGCTGTTTTTT. J is TRBJ2-2 and V is TRBV2, with 10 bases matching TRBD2. V lost 2 bases, J lost 4 bases, and 1 base stayed unmatched. Germline loops: CDR1 SNHLY, CDR2 FYNNEI. The CDR3 is 15 amino acids.

The chain has TRBV4-3 and TRBJ2-7, with 8 bases fitting TRBD2. This CDR3 contains 15 residues. V shed 2 bases, J shed 4 bases, and the junction held 7 bases outside the gene matches. CDR1 LGHNA and CDR2 YSLEER come from the germline V gene. CDR3 amino acids: CASSQYGGASYEQYF. CDR3 nucleotides: TGCGCCAGCAGCCAATACGGGGGGGCCTCGTACGAGCAGTACTTC.

The chain couples TRBV6-1 to TRBJ1-6; D is possibly TRBD1 (5 bases). This CDR3 is 14 amino acids long. Trimming removed 4 bases at V and 10 bases at J, with 14 bases between. Germline V gene sequence: CDR1 MNHNS, CDR2 SASEGT. CDR3 loop: CASSGGRALSPLHF. In DNA, the CDR3 is TGTGCCAGCAGTGGGGGCAGGGCGTTGTCACCCCTCCACTTT.

This clone turned up a few times. This chain joins TRBV4-2 and TRBJ1-1; perhaps TRBD1 as D (5 bases). Trimming cost V 6 bases and J 1 base, with 18 bases left between them. The CDR3 runs 16 residues. Per germline, CDR1 LGHNA and CDR2 YNFKEQ. The chain's CDR3 is CASRPRAGGWNTEAFF. As DNA, the CDR3 is TGTGCCAGCAGGCCCCGGGCCGGGGGATGGAACACTGAAGCTTTCTTT.

The chain recombines TRBV28 with TRBJ1-3; unclear D gene. The ends were cut back, 1 base at V and 5 bases at J, with 9 bases in the middle. CDR1 is MDHEN, CDR2 SYDVKM, per germline. This CDR3 contains 14 residues. CDR3 region: CASSLFRGRNTIYF. CDR3 nucleotide sequence: TGTGCCAGCAGTTTATTCCGGGGAAGAAACACCATATATTTT.

This chain links TRBV7-9 with TRBJ2-3; 8 bases are a match to TRBD2. V was pared by 5 bases and J by 1 base, with 2 bases of the junction left unmatched. Looked up from germline, CDR1 is SEHNR and CDR2 is FQNEAQ (reference sequence). The CDR3 loop spans 14 amino acids. CDR3 in amino acids: CASSHSGGTDTQYF. The CDR3 coding sequence is TGTGCCAGCAGCCATAGCGGGGGCACAGATACGCAGTATTTT.

The chain combines TRBV4-1 with TRBJ2-7, with D maybe TRBD1 (6 bases). V was shortened by 0 bases and J by 2 bases, with 11 bases between the two germline ends. The CDR3 runs 15 residues. CDR1 is MGHRA and CDR2 is YSYEKL in the germline V gene. In DNA form, the CDR3 reads TGCGCCAGCAGCCAAGATTGGGGACATCCCTACGAGCAGTACTTC. Residues: CASSQDWGHPYEQYF.